This T cell receptor beta chain was profiled in a study of blood T cell repertoires in COVID-19. Study-level background: Specimens from acute and convalescent COVID-19 originated in the United States, Italy and Spain. PBMCs, B-cell-depleted T cells, or T cells were the source of the cDNA or gDNA that made up the material.

CDR3 length: 17 amino acids. V lost 4 bases, J lost 4 bases, and 13 bases stayed unmatched. Germline CDR1 and CDR2: SGDLS and YYNGEE. Here immunoSEQ multiplex PCR was the method, and the copy in TCRdb shows in-frame clones only, minus some. The sample gives about 300,000 clones, around 89% of which show up once; roughly 4.8% is in the top ten. The V and J genes are TRBV9 and TRBJ1-3; TRBD1 matches at 8 bases. The clonotype was recovered from a man aged 40-49 years with acute or convalescent COVID-19. The sample was peripheral blood. The CDR3 DNA reads as TGTGCCAGCAGCATATCAACCGGACAGGGCTCGGGAAACACCATATATTTT. Translated: CASSISTGQGSGNTIYF.